This T cell receptor beta chain was recorded in a study of T-cell reconstitution after alpha-beta-depleted transplantation in children. This clonotype came up many times. The CDR3 is made up of 14 amino acids. V was pared by 6 bases and J by 5 bases, with 6 bases of the junction left unmatched. Per germline, CDR1 DFQATT and CDR2 SNEGSKA (reference sequence). Preparing the TCRbeta library involved the use of unique molecular identifiers. MiXCR was run by TCRdb on the PCR reads, yielding one entry per CDR3 protein. The data contain some 600,000 distinct CDR3 sequences, over 15% of them singletons. This clonotype was sampled from a human donor who donated a stem cell graft to a child with acute myeloid leukemia. The sequencing here drew on PBMCs from the stem cell graft donor, taken from the stem cell graft. The chain joins TRBV20-1 to TRBJ2-5; TRBD2 matches 13 bases. CDR3 loop: CSAWTSGGFETQYF. Here the CDR3 DNA reads TGCAGTGCCTGGACTAGCGGGGGTTTTGAGACCCAGTACTTC.